Each of the 6 T cell receptor beta chains below was sequenced from the same sample in a study of metastatic and nonmetastatic thyroid tumors. With MiXCR, TCRdb reprocessed the PCR reads. This repertoire shows over 15,000 clones, roughly 31% found once; its top ten account for 10%. The entire patient cohort was treatment-naive prior to thyroid surgery. The source material was blood. The receptors come from a female donor with papillary thyroid cancer or a benign thyroid nodule (not recorded which). Some clones in this sample may be carry-over from other donors' samples.

The chain joins TRBV5-1 to TRBJ2-3; D perhaps matches TRBD2 (6 bases). Germline assignment: CDR1 SGHRS and CDR2 YFSETQ. The CDR3 extends over 15 amino acids. V shed 4 bases and J shed 3 bases, with 15 bases lying between them. The CDR3 is CASSPRERGTDTQYF. CDR3 sequence (DNA): TGCGCCAGCAGCCCCCGGGAGCGAGGGACAGATACGCAGTATTTT.

This clone rates as medium-sized. The J gene is TRBJ1-6, the V gene TRBV12-3 or TRBV12-4; 8 positions match TRBD1. The CDR3 sequence is 14 residues long. J gave up 10 bases and V 5 bases, and 7 bases lay outside the gene matches. CDR3 region: CASSRTGPGSPLHF. CDR3 bases: TGTGCCAGCAGTCGGACAGGGCCAGGGTCACCCCTCCACTTT.

Only a few counts were recorded for this clone. This chain's CDR3 is CASSSPGQGANEQYF. In DNA, the CDR3 is TGTGCCAGCAGTTCTCCGGGACAGGGGGCAAACGAGCAGTACTTC. The rearrangement joins TRBV6-6 to TRBJ2-7, with TRBD1 matching over 12 bases. Losses at the gene ends were 4 bases for V and 5 bases for J; bases not matched to a gene: 6. The length of the CDR3 is 15 residues. Germline V gene data show CDR1 as MNHNY and CDR2 as SVGAGI (reference sequence).

In its sample, this clone ranks as medium-sized. This chain links TRBV6-1 with TRBJ1-2; no reliable D call. V gave up 5 bases and J gave up 8 bases, with 15 bases separating them. Per germline, CDR1 MNHNS and CDR2 SASEGT. The CDR3 is 13 amino acids. CDR3 region: CASSPPRATGYTF. The CDR3 region has the DNA TGTGCCAGCAGTCCCCCTCGGGCTACCGGCTACACCTTC.

V usage is TRBV12-3 or TRBV12-4 and J usage is TRBJ2-1; 11 bases fit TRBD2. V lost 5 bases, J lost 4 bases, and 4 bases stayed unmatched. There are 15 residues in the CDR3. CDR3 in amino acids: CASSAIAGGYNEQFF. The DNA of the CDR3 is TGTGCCAGCAGTGCCATAGCGGGAGGGTACAATGAGCAGTTCTTC.

This clone appeared a few times. The chain is built from TRBV6-1 and TRBJ2-1; D remains ambiguous. V lost 6 bases and J 4 bases, leaving 10 bases between the germline ends. This CDR3 contains 13 residues. Germline assignment: CDR1 MNHNS and CDR2 SASEGT. The CDR3 sequence: CASRRKVYNEQFF. The CDR3, as DNA: TGTGCCAGCAGAAGGAAAGTTTACAATGAGCAGTTCTTC.